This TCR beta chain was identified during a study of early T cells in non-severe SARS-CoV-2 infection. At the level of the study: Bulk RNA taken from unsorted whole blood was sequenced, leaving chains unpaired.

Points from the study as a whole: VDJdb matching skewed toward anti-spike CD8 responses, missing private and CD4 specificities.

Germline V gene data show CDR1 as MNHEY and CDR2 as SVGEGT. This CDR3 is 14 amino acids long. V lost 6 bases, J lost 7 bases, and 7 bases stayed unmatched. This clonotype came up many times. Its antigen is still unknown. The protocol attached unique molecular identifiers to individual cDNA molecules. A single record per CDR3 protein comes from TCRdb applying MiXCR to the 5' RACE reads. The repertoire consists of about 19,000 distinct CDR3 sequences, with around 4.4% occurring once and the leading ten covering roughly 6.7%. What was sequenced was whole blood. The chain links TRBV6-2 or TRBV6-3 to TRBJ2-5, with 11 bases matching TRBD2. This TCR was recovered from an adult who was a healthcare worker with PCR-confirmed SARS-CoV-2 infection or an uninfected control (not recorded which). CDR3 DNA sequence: TGTGCCAGCAGGACTAGCGGGACAACCGGGACCCAGTACTTC. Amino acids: CASRTSGTTGTQYF.